These T cell receptor beta chains were read from a single sample in a study of beta chain features in type 1 diabetes. TCRdb keeps only in-frame clones here, not all; method: immunoSEQ multiplex PCR. This table has fewer than 550,000 clones, 11% appearing once. The sequenced material came from naive CD4+ T cells from blood. The receptors originated from a woman aged 18-29 years in good health. Each CDR3 is given with its conserved first and last residue. A D gene is named only where the DNA matches it firmly. Rows may omit the clone size; those that give it use once, few, many or a size class.

CDR3nt	CDR3aa	d_gene	len	v_gene	j_gene	abundance
TGTGCCAGCAGCTTTTCTTGGACAGGGAAGACCGGGGAGCTGTTTTTT	CASSFSWTGKTGELFF	TRBD1	16	TRBV7-9	TRBJ2-2	.
TGTGCCAGCAGCCACAACACTGAAGCTTTCTTT	CASSHNTEAFF	.	11	TRBV16	TRBJ1-1	.
TGTGCCTGGATGGTGGCGGGAGTCGATGAGCAGTTCTTC	CAWMVAGVDEQFF	TRBD2	13	TRBV30	TRBJ2-1	few
TGCGCCAGCAGCCCTAGTTTCTTTCAGCGGGGTTCCACAGATACGCAGTATTTT	CASSPSFFQRGSTDTQYF	TRBD2	18	TRBV4-1	TRBJ2-3	.
TGTGCCAGCTCTCTTTCTAGCGGCGGCACCGGGGAGCTGTTTTTT	CASSLSSGGTGELFF	TRBD2	15	TRBV18	TRBJ2-2	.
TGTGCCAGCAGCTTAGAAGGAGAGGTTAGCAATCAGCCCCAGCATTTT	CASSLEGEVSNQPQHF	.	16	TRBV7-8	TRBJ1-5	few
TGTGCCAGCAGCCAAGGGGCCAGCCGCGAGACCCAGTACTTC	CASSQGASRETQYF	.	14	TRBV4-2	TRBJ2-5	few
TGTGCCAGCAGCCAGTATACAGGGCGTAATGAAAAACTGTTTTTT	CASSQYTGRNEKLFF	.	15	TRBV4-2	TRBJ1-4	.
TGTGCCAGCAGTGATCGGGACAGGGTCCTGTATTTT	CASSDRDRVLYF	TRBD1	12	TRBV2	TRBJ2-3	.
TGTGCCAGCAGCTTAATAGTCGGGTACCGCTCTGGGGCCAACGTCCTGACTTTC	CASSLIVGYRSGANVLTF	.	18	TRBV7-8	TRBJ2-6	few
TGTGCCAGCAGCAACCTGCTCCGGGACAGGGTACCTCAAATGCAGTTCTTC	CASSNLLRDRVPQMQFF	TRBD1	17	TRBV27	TRBJ2-1	.
TGTGCCAGCAGGCAAGCTCCTTGGACAGGGAGGGAGTCACCCCTCCACTTT	CASRQAPWTGRESPLHF	TRBD1	17	TRBV27	TRBJ1-6	few
TGCGCCAGCAGCCAAGAGGGGGACTACACTAGCACAGATACGCAGTATTTT	CASSQEGDYTSTDTQYF	TRBD2	17	TRBV4-3	TRBJ2-3	few
TGCGCCAGCAGCTTGGGGGGTACTAATGAAAAACTGTTTTTT	CASSLGGTNEKLFF	.	14	TRBV5-1	TRBJ1-4	few
TGTGCCAGCAGCACGGCGGGGATCTCCAATGAGCAGTTCTTC	CASSTAGISNEQFF	.	14	TRBV9	TRBJ2-1	.
TGTGCCAGCAGCGGAAGGGGGAACACTGAAGCTTTCTTT	CASSGRGNTEAFF	.	13	TRBV7-2	TRBJ1-1	.
TGTGCCAGCAGTTGGGACACCTCAGGCAGTGGTGAGCAGTTCTTC	CASSWDTSGSGEQFF	.	15	TRBV27	TRBJ2-1	few
TGTGCCAGCAGCGACAGGACTAGCGGGAGAGACAATGAGCAGTTCTTC	CASSDRTSGRDNEQFF	TRBD2	16	TRBV7-9	TRBJ2-1	.
TGTGCCTGGAGTCCAGGGACAGGCTATGGCTACACCTTC	CAWSPGTGYGYTF	TRBD1	13	TRBV30	TRBJ1-2	.
TGTGCCAGCAGTTTGGGTAGATTTTTAGCCAAAAACATTCAGTACTTC	CASSLGRFLAKNIQYF	.	16	TRBV28	TRBJ2-4	few
TGCAGTGCTAGAGTATCGCAGCCCCAGCATTTT	CSARVSQPQHF	.	11	TRBV20-1	TRBJ1-5	.
TGTGCCAGCAGCCGAAGCGTAGGGGCGCAGTTCTTC	CASSRSVGAQFF	.	12	TRBV9	TRBJ2-1	.
TGTGCCAGCAGTGAATATTCGACAGAGAACTATGGCTACACCTTC	CASSEYSTENYGYTF	.	15	TRBV25-1	TRBJ1-2	few
TGCGCCAGCAGCCCCCTTGACGGGAAGAACACCGGGGAGCTGTTTTTT	CASSPLDGKNTGELFF	.	16	TRBV4-1	TRBJ2-2	.
TGTGCCAGTAGACGGCCAGGGGTCGGGATGAACACTGAAGCTTTCTTT	CASRRPGVGMNTEAFF	.	16	TRBV19	TRBJ1-1	.
TGCAGCGGTGCCAGTTACTACGAGCAGTACTTC	CSGASYYEQYF	.	11	TRBV29-1	TRBJ2-7	once
TGTGCCAGTAGCCGGGGAGACAGGGCCCTCGAGCAGTACTTC	CASSRGDRALEQYF	TRBD1	14	TRBV19	TRBJ2-7	.
TGTGCCAGCAGCCTTTCCTCAGGCAGGGATACGCAGTATTTT	CASSLSSGRDTQYF	.	14	TRBV2	TRBJ2-3	.
TGTGCCAGTTGTGACAGGGACACAGATACGCAGTATTTT	CASCDRDTDTQYF	TRBD1	13	TRBV19	TRBJ2-3	few
TGTGCTAGTGGTCTGGTAGAAGAGACCCAGTACTTC	CASGLVEETQYF	.	12	TRBV12-5	TRBJ2-5	few
TGTGCCAGCTCACCTCCGAAAGGCGGACAGACTTACACAGATACGCAGTATTTT	CASSPPKGGQTYTDTQYF	.	18	TRBV18	TRBJ2-3	.
TGTGCCAGCAGCCAAGTCTCCAAAACCGGGGAGCTGTTTTTT	CASSQVSKTGELFF	.	14	TRBV14	TRBJ2-2	.
TGTGCCAGCAGCCCACCGGGACAGGTGTTTATCGGGGAGCTGTTTTTT	CASSPPGQVFIGELFF	TRBD1	16	TRBV13	TRBJ2-2	few
TGTGCCAGTAGTATTCGAACAGGGAGCACAGATACGCAGTATTTT	CASSIRTGSTDTQYF	.	15	TRBV19	TRBJ2-3	.
TGTGCCAGCAGCCGACAGCGCACAGATACGCAGTATTTT	CASSRQRTDTQYF	.	13	TRBV7-8	TRBJ2-3	few
TGCAGCGTTGGGTTAGGGGTTAACTATGGCTACACCTTC	CSVGLGVNYGYTF	.	13	TRBV29-1	TRBJ1-2	.
TGTGCCAGCAGCGTAGACGAAGGAAAACTGTTTTTT	CASSVDEGKLFF	.	12	TRBV9	TRBJ1-4	few
TGTGCCAGCAGGATCGACAGGGCAACGTACGAGCAGTACTTC	CASRIDRATYEQYF	TRBD1	14	TRBV27	TRBJ2-7	.
TGTGCCTGGAGTGTACCGCTAGCAGCTCTTGAGACCCAGTACTTC	CAWSVPLAALETQYF	.	15	TRBV30	TRBJ2-5	many
TGTGCCAGCAGTGAAGCAGGGGCTCACACCGGGGAGCTGTTTTTT	CASSEAGAHTGELFF	.	15	TRBV2	TRBJ2-2	few
TGTGCCAGCAGCCACCGGACAGGGGGAGAGGGAAAACTGTTTTTT	CASSHRTGGEGKLFF	TRBD1	15	TRBV14	TRBJ1-4	.
TGTGCCAGCAGCTTAACGGGCAATTCACCCCTCCACTTT	CASSLTGNSPLHF	.	13	TRBV7-3	TRBJ1-6	few
TGTGCCAGCAGCTCTGGACAGGTCGTAGATACGCAGTATTTT	CASSSGQVVDTQYF	TRBD1	14	TRBV7-9	TRBJ2-3	few
TGTGCCAGCAGTTCCGGGGACAGGGTGAGCGGCTACACCTTC	CASSSGDRVSGYTF	TRBD1	14	TRBV6-5	TRBJ1-2	few
TGTGCCAGCAGCCCTCGACTAGCTGAAGTGGAGACCCAGTACTTC	CASSPRLAEVETQYF	TRBD2	15	TRBV7-9	TRBJ2-5	.
TGCGCCAGCAGCCCAAGACAGGGCGGGGGGTATGGCTACACCTTC	CASSPRQGGGYGYTF	TRBD1	15	TRBV4-1	TRBJ1-2	.